A single sample is the source of the 24 T cell receptor beta chains below, sequenced in a study of T cells in Graves' hyperthyroidism and ophthalmopathy. RNA transcripts gave rise to amplified TCR beta CDR3 regions. HTBI primers were employed in a first-round RT-PCR of the TCR CDR3. TCRdb reanalysed the multiplex PCR reads using MiXCR and keeps one entry per CDR3 protein. The profile covers fewer than 850,000 distinct CDR3 sequences, with around a sixth appearing a single time and about 14% taken by the ten largest. The specimen was blood. The receptor source for this set is a man aged 45-65 years with Graves' hyperthyroidism.

At least ten counts were recorded for this clonotype. This sequence joins TRBV6-5 and TRBJ1-1; no clear D. V lost 2 bases and J 4 bases, leaving 8 bases between the germline ends. The CDR3 is 13 residues long. Germline-derived CDR1 and CDR2 are MNHEY and SVGAGI. The CDR3 nucleotides read TGTGCCAGCAGTTACGGTGGGAGCACTGAAGCTTTCTTT. It codes for CASSYGGSTEAFF.

This clonotype was counted at least ten times. J is TRBJ1-6 and V is TRBV28, with TRBD1 as a possible D gene (5 bases). CDR3 length: 12 amino acids. Trimming removed 6 bases at V and 10 bases at J, with 10 bases between. Germline V CDR1 and CDR2: MDHEN, SYDVKM. CDR3 loop: CASSYGDSPLHF. CDR3 nucleotides: TGTGCCAGCAGCTACGGGGACTCACCCCTCCACTTT.

This clonotype was seen ten or more times. This chain links TRBV11-2 with TRBJ2-6; 8 nucleotides match TRBD1. Looked up from germline, CDR1 is SGHAT and CDR2 is FQNNGV. V shed 4 bases, J shed 3 bases, and the junction held 14 bases outside the gene matches. CDR3 size: 19 residues. Here the CDR3 reads CASSSPRTGLGNGANVLTF. The CDR3 DNA reads TGTGCCAGCAGCTCCCCCCGGACAGGGCTTGGAAATGGGGCCAACGTCCTGACTTTC. The variable domain in full, completed from reference TRBV11-2 and TRBJ2-6, reads EAGVAQSPRYKIIEKRQSVAFWCNPISGHATLYWYQQILGQGPKLLIQFQNNGVVDDSQLPKDRFSAERLKGVDSTLKIQPAKLEDSAVYLCASSSPRTGLGNGANVLTFGAGSRLTVL.

This clonotype was seen many times. This chain links TRBV27 with TRBJ1-6, with 8 positions matching TRBD1. V lost 5 bases to trimming and J lost 10 bases; unmatched junction nucleotides: 10. The CDR3 is made up of 15 amino acids. CDR1 MNHEY and CDR2 SMNVEV come from the germline V gene (reference sequence). The CDR3 loop reads CASSPPDREESPLHF. The DNA of the CDR3 is TGTGCCAGCAGTCCACCGGACAGGGAGGAATCACCCCTCCACTTT.

This clonotype was found many times. V is TRBV28 and J is TRBJ1-1; weak D call: TRBD1 (6 bases). The V gene lost 2 bases and the J gene lost 3 bases, with 13 bases spanning the gap. Germline-derived CDR1 and CDR2 are MDHEN and SYDVKM. The CDR3 has 15 residues. Here the CDR3 reads CASSLPRAGDTEAFF. CDR3 nucleotides: TGTGCCAGCAGTTTACCCCGGGCAGGGGACACTGAAGCTTTCTTT.

There are many counts of this clonotype. The V gene is TRBV24-1, the J gene TRBJ2-5; 13 nucleotides align to TRBD2. This CDR3 contains 17 residues. V shed 3 bases and J 4 bases; nucleotides not matched to a gene: 7. The germline CDR1 and CDR2 sequences are KGHDR and SFDVKD. This CDR3 is CATSDPSGLAGRETQYF. The DNA of the CDR3 is TGTGCCACCAGTGATCCTTCGGGACTAGCGGGAAGAGAGACCCAGTACTTC.

This clonotype appeared many times. This chain uses TRBV24-1 with TRBJ2-1, with no clear D. This CDR3 region has 15 residues. Germline CDR1 reads KGHDR; CDR2 reads SFDVKD. V lost 4 bases and J lost 4, with 13 bases in between. In nucleotides, the CDR3 is TGTGCCACCAGTGACCCCCTAGGAGTATACAATGAGCAGTTCTTC. Amino acids: CATSDPLGVYNEQFF.

This clonotype appeared many times. The genes are TRBV2 and TRBJ1-1; 7 nucleotides line up with TRBD1. The CDR3 length is 14 residues. CDR1 is SNHLY, CDR2 FYNNEI, per germline. V dropped 7 bases and J dropped 2; count of bases not matched to a gene: 7. CDR3 residues: CASTQQGLNTEAFF. The CDR3 nucleotides read TGTGCCAGCACTCAACAGGGGTTAAACACTGAAGCTTTCTTT. Using reference TRBV2 and TRBJ1-1 for the parts outside the CDR3, the full variable domain is EPEVTQTPSHQVTQMGQEVILRCVPISNHLYFYWYRQILGQKVEFLVSFYNNEISEKSEIFDDQFSVERPDGSNFTLKIRSTKLEDSAMYFCASTQQGLNTEAFFGQGTRLTVV.

Ten or more counts support this clonotype. DNA of the CDR3: TGTGCCAGCAGCACCGGGACAGGGGCTTGGGAGACCCAGTACTTC. Protein: CASSTGTGAWETQYF. The V gene is TRBV7-8, the J gene TRBJ2-5; 10 bases align to TRBD1. Trimming cost V 5 bases and J 5 bases; bases outside gene matches: 8. In germline, CDR1 is SGHVS, CDR2 FQNEAQ. The CDR3 is 15 residues long.

This clonotype was seen at least ten times. This rearrangement joins TRBV2 to TRBJ2-5; perhaps D is TRBD1 or TRBD2 (5 bases each). Germline CDR1 reads SNHLY; CDR2 reads FYNNEI. V lost 8 bases, J lost 5 bases, and 12 bases lay in between. CDR3 size: 12 residues. CDR3 amino acids: CASEGLLETQYF. CDR3 nucleotide sequence: TGTGCCAGCGAGGGGCTTCTGGAGACCCAGTACTTC.

In nucleotides, the CDR3 is TGCGCCAGCAGTGAAGGGACAAGCTTGGCCCCTAACTATGGCTACACCTTC. Translation gives CASSEGTSLAPNYGYTF. This chain joins TRBV10-1 and TRBJ1-2; D perhaps matches TRBD1 (6 bases). The V end was cut by 3 bases, the J end by 0 bases, with 17 bases between. Germline V gene lookup returns CDR1 WNHNN and CDR2 SYGVQD (reference sequence). The CDR3 spans 17 residues.

Ten or more counts support this clonotype. The rearrangement joins TRBV6-2 or TRBV6-3 to TRBJ2-7; 7 bases agree with TRBD2. The CDR3 contains 14 residues. V lost 4 bases and J lost 7; bases outside the gene matches: 10. Per the germline V gene, CDR1 is MNHEY and CDR2 is SVGEGT. The CDR3 region is CASSSSLLAVEQYF. CDR3 DNA: TGTGCCAGCAGTTCCTCCCTTCTAGCGGTTGAGCAGTACTTC.

The V gene is TRBV30, the J gene TRBJ2-2; D ambiguous. CDR1 and CDR2 (germline): GTSNPN, SVGIG (reference sequence). V was clipped by 3 bases and J by 3 bases, with 11 bases between them. The CDR3 is 14 residues long. The CDR3 loop reads CAWRGPYDTGELFF. CDR3 nucleotide sequence: TGTGCCTGGAGGGGTCCCTACGACACCGGGGAGCTGTTTTTT.

This clonotype has more than one count but fewer than ten. At one boundary the junction diverges from the germline segment, which might be a read error. The chain employs TRBV19 and TRBJ2-7, with D possibly TRBD1 on 5 matching bases. The CDR3 totals 14 residues. The germline V gene has CDR1 LNHDA and CDR2 SQIVND (reference sequence). The CDR3 reads CASSIFPGNGERYF. DNA for the CDR3: TGTGCCAGTAGTATCTTCCCAGGGAATGGCGAGCGGTACTTC. Full variable domain (rest looked up from reference TRBV19 and TRBJ2-7): DGGITQSPKYLFRKEGQNVTLSCEQNLNHDAMYWYRQDPGQGLRLIYYSQIVNDFQKGDIAEGYSVSREKKESFPLTVTSAQKNPTAFYLCASSIFPGNGERYFGPGTRLTVT.

The sample holds many counts of this clonotype. The chain carries TRBV12-3 or TRBV12-4 and TRBJ1-2; possibly TRBD1 for D (6 bases). Trimming took off 5 bases at V and 4 bases at J, with 20 bases between the two ends. The CDR3 covers 16 residues. CDR3 sequence (DNA): TGTGCCAGCAGTCCGACAGGCCCCATGGTAGGCTATGGCTACACCTTC. This translates into CASSPTGPMVGYGYTF.

The CDR3 region is CSAEGLAGGPFSEQFF. In DNA, the CDR3 is TGCAGCGCCGAGGGACTAGCGGGAGGGCCCTTTAGTGAGCAGTTCTTC. J is TRBJ2-1 and V is TRBV29-1, with 16 bases that match TRBD2. Germline loops: CDR1 SQVTM, CDR2 ANQGSEA. This CDR3 region has 16 residues. V lost 7 bases to trimming and J lost 9 bases; unmatched junction nucleotides: 12.

This clonotype was recorded many times. The rearrangement joins TRBV11-1 to TRBJ2-1; D is ambiguous. The germline V gene has CDR1 SGHAT and CDR2 FQDESV (reference sequence). The CDR3 contains 21 residues. V shed 2 bases and J shed 0 bases, with 26 bases lying between them. DNA for the CDR3: TGTGCCAGCAGCTTACTTGTTCCGGGTACTTTTGGTTTGAGCTCCTACAATGAGCAGTTCTTC. Its protein product is CASSLLVPGTFGLSSYNEQFF.

The chain carries TRBV27 and TRBJ2-5; 11 bases are a match to TRBD1. The germline V gene encodes CDR1 MNHEY and CDR2 SMNVEV (reference sequence). With 6 bases clipped from V and 4 bases from J, the junction kept 7 bases outside the gene matches. The CDR3 sequence is 15 residues long. The DNA of the CDR3 is TGTGCCAGCAGGGGCTCGGACAGGGGGCGAGAGACCCAGTACTTC. It specifies CASRGSDRGRETQYF.

The chain joins TRBV6-2 or TRBV6-3 to TRBJ2-3; TRBD2 might be the D (6 bases). V was trimmed by 8 bases and J by 0 bases, leaving 21 bases between them. The germline V gene has CDR1 MNHEY and CDR2 SVGEGT. CDR3 length: 17 residues. CDR3 loop: CASGRILAWGSTDTQYF. The CDR3 region has the DNA TGTGCCAGCGGCCGGATACTAGCCTGGGGGAGCACAGATACGCAGTATTTT.

This clonotype showed up just a few times. With a much larger clone just one base away, this may be a read error. The final CDR3 position lacks the conserved phenylalanine or tryptophan, pointing to a likely read error. The gene calls are TRBV15 and TRBJ2-5; a weak D match, TRBD2 (5 bases). The germline CDR1 and CDR2 sequences are LNHNV and YYDKDF (reference sequence). The CDR3 has 15 residues. V was trimmed by 0 bases and J by 4 bases, leaving 12 bases between them. The CDR3 reads CATSREREWAETQYL. The CDR3 DNA follows: TGTGCCACCAGCAGAGAAAGGGAGTGGGCAGAGACCCAGTACCTC.

In this sample, this clonotype turned up many times. The chain carries TRBV7-3 and TRBJ2-1, with TRBD1 as a possible D gene (7 bases). Deletions cut 6 bases from V and 8 bases from J, with 17 bases between. In germline, CDR1 is SGHTA, CDR2 FQGTGA. The CDR3 runs 14 residues. CDR3 nucleotides: TGTGCCAGCAGAGGGGGCGGGGAGACGGATGAGCAGTTCTTC. Translation gives CASRGGGETDEQFF.

On this clonotype: A much larger clone lies one base from this, so it may be a read error. The chain couples TRBV18 to TRBJ2-1; D may be TRBD1 or TRBD2 (5 bases each). Germline CDR1 and CDR2: KGHSH and LQKENI. The CDR3 has 12 amino acids. Deletions cut 4 bases from V and 12 bases from J, with 13 bases between. The CDR3 DNA is TGTGCCAGCTCACGCTCTCAGGGAGCGCAGTTCTTC. It is translated as CASSRSQGAQFF.

This clonotype occurred many times. J is TRBJ2-5 and V is TRBV11-2; unclear D gene. V lost 4 bases to trimming and J lost 1 base, with 13 bases between them. CDR1 SGHAT and CDR2 FQNNGV come from the germline V gene. The CDR3 spans 15 residues. CDR3 residues: CASSSGPAVQETQYF. DNA for the CDR3: TGTGCCAGCAGCTCCGGGCCGGCGGTCCAAGAGACCCAGTACTTC.

The chain uses TRBV4-1 and TRBJ2-7, with 16 bases matching TRBD2. This CDR3 is 19 amino acids long. Germline CDR1 is MGHRA and CDR2 is YSYEKL. Trimming cost V 5 bases and J 6 bases; bases outside gene matches: 16. DNA of the CDR3: TGCGCCAGCAGCACCGGGACTAGCGGGAGGGCCAGGTCCCGTCTCGAGCAGTACTTC. It yields the protein CASSTGTSGRARSRLEQYF.